The present T cell receptor (beta chain) was sequenced within a study of blood T cell repertoires in COVID-19. The CDR3 runs 16 residues. The germline gives CDR1 KGHSH, CDR2 LQKENI. The V gene lost 3 bases and the J gene lost 0 bases, with 12 bases spanning the gap. Assay: immunoSEQ multiplex PCR; the TCRdb copy retains only in-frame clones and omits some. The data show about 97,000 clones, with roughly 87% seen just once and around 2% held by the top ten. V usage is TRBV18 and J usage is TRBJ1-3; possibly TRBD1 for D (6 bases). The TCR was taken from a man aged 50 or older with active COVID-19. The sample consisted of peripheral blood. CDR3 residues: CASSPHRVGSGNTIYF. For the CDR3, the DNA is TGTGCCAGCTCACCTCACAGGGTCGGCTCTGGAAACACCATATATTTT. Combining the CDR3 with reference TRBV18 and TRBJ1-3 gives the whole variable domain NAGVMQNPRHLVRRRGQEARLRCSPMKGHSHVYWYRQLPEEGLKFMVYLQKENIIDESGMPKERFSAEFPKEGPSILRIQQVVRGDSAAYFCASSPHRVGSGNTIYFGEGSWLTVV.